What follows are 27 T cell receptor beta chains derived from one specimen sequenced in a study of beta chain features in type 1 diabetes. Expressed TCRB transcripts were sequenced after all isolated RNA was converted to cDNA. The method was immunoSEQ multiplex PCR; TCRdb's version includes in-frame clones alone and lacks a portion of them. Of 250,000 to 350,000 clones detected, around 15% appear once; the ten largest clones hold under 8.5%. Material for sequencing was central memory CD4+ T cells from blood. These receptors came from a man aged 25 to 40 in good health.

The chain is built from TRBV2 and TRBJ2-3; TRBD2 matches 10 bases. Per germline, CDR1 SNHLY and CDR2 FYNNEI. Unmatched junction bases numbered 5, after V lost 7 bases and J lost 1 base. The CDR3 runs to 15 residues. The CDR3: CASTSGTSGTDTQYF. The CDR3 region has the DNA TGTGCCAGCACCTCCGGGACTAGCGGCACAGATACGCAGTATTTT.

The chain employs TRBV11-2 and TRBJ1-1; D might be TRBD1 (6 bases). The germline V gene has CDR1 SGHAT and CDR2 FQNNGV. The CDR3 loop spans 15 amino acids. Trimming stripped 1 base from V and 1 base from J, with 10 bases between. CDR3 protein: CASSLVPGANTEAFF. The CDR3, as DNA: TGTGCCAGCAGCTTAGTACCGGGGGCGAACACTGAAGCTTTCTTT.

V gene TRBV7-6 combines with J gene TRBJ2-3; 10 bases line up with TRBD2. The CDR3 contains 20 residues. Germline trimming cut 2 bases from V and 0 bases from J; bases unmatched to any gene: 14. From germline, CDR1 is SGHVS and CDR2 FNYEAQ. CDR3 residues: CASSLLSPSGGDFSTDTQYF. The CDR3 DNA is TGTGCCAGCAGCTTACTAAGTCCTAGCGGGGGAGACTTTAGCACAGATACGCAGTATTTT. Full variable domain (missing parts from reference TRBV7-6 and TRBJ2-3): GAGVSQSPRYKVTKRGQDVALRCDPISGHVSLYWYRQALGQGPEFLTYFNYEAQQDKSGLPNDRFSAERPEGSISTLTIQRTEQRDSAMYRCASSLLSPSGGDFSTDTQYFGPGTRLTVL.

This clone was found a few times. The CDR3 DNA reads TGTGCCAGCAGCCTTGATGATAGACAGGGTAACTATGGCTACACCTTC. Protein product: CASSLDDRQGNYGYTF. The chain carries TRBV21-1 and TRBJ1-2; the D call in the table, TRBD1, was not verified against the DNA. TRBV21-1 is shown as a pseudogene. The CDR3 sequence is 16 residues long.

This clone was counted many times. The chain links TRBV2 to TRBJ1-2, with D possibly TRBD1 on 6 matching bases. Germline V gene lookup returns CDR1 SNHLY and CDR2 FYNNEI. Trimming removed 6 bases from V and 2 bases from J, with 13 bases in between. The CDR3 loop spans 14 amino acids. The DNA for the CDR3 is TGTGCCAGCAGAACAGGGCCCGACAACTATGGCTACACCTTC. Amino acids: CASRTGPDNYGYTF.

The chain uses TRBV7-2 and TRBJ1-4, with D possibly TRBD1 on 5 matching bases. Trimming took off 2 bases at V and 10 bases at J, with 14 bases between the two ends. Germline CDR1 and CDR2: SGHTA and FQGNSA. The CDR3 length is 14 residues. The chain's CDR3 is CASSLTGVGGKLFF. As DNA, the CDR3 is TGTGCCAGCAGCTTAACGGGGGTTGGGGGAAAACTGTTTTTT.

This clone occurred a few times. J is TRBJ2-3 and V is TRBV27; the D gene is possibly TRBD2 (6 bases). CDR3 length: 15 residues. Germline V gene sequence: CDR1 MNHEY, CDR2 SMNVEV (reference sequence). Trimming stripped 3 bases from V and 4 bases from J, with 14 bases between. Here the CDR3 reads CASSLRRGLADTQYF. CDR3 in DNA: TGTGCCAGCAGTTTGCGGCGGGGTCTTGCAGATACGCAGTATTTT.

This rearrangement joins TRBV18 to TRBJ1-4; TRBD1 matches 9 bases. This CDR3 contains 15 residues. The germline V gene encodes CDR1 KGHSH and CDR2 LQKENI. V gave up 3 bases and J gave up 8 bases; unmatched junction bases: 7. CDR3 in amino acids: CASSPQQGAREKLFF. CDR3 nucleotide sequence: TGTGCCAGCTCACCTCAACAGGGGGCAAGGGAAAAACTGTTTTTT.

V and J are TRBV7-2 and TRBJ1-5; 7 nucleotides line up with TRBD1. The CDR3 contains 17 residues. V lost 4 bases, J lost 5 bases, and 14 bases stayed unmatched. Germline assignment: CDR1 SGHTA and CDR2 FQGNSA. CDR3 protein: CASSSQRGTVKYQPQHF. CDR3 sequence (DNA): TGTGCCAGCAGCTCTCAAAGGGGGACAGTCAAGTATCAGCCCCAGCATTTT.

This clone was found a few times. CDR3 sequence reads: CASSGAQGSQGYTF. In DNA, the CDR3 is TGTGCCAGCAGCGGGGCACAGGGCTCGCAAGGCTACACCTTC. The J gene is TRBJ1-2, the V gene TRBV7-9; D is perhaps TRBD1 (6 bases). The CDR3 is 14 amino acids. Germline V gene lookup returns CDR1 SEHNR and CDR2 FQNEAQ (reference sequence). Trimming left V 5 bases short and J 8 bases short, with 18 bases between. Filled out from reference TRBV7-9 and TRBJ1-2, the complete variable domain reads DTGVSQNPRHKITKRGQNVTFRCDPISEHNRLYWYRQTLGQGPEFLTYFQNEAQLEKSRLLSDRFSAERPKGSFSTLEIQRTEQGDSAMYLCASSGAQGSQGYTFGSGTRLTVV.

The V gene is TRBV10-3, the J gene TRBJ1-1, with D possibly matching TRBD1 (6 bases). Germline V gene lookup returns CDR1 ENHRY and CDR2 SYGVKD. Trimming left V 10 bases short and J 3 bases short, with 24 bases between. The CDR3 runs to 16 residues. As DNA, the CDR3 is TGTGCCAGCGCCCTGGGCCGCGGGGGGCGATACACTGAAGCTTTCTTT. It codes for CASALGRGGRYTEAFF.

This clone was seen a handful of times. CDR3 loop: CASSAGLARMQFF. CDR3 in DNA: TGTGCCAGCAGTGCAGGACTAGCGCGAATGCAGTTCTTC. The chain recombines TRBV2 with TRBJ2-1; 9 nucleotides agree with TRBD2. This CDR3 has 13 amino acids. The V segment lost 4 bases and the J segment 12 bases; nucleotides outside the gene matches: 7. Per the germline V gene, CDR1 is SNHLY and CDR2 is FYNNEI.

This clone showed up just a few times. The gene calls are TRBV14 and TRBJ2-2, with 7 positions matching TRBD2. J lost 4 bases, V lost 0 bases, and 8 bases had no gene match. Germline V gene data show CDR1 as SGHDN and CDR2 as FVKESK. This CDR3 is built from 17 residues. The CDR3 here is CASSQDRTRDLTGELFF. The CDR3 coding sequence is TGTGCCAGCAGCCAAGATCGGACTAGGGATCTCACCGGGGAGCTGTTTTTT.

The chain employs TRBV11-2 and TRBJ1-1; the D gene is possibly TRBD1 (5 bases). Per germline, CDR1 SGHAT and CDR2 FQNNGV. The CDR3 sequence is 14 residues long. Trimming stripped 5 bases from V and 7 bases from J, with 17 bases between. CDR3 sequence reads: CASSRPRGGGEAFF. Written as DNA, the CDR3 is TGTGCCAGCAGCCGTCCACGCGGGGGTGGTGAAGCTTTCTTT.

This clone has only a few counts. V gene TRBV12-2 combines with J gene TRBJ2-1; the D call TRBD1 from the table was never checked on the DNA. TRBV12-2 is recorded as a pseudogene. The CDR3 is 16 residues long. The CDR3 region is CASRWEDRGHSYEQFF. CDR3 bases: TGTGCAAGTCGCTGGGAGGACAGGGGGCATTCATATGAGCAGTTCTTC.

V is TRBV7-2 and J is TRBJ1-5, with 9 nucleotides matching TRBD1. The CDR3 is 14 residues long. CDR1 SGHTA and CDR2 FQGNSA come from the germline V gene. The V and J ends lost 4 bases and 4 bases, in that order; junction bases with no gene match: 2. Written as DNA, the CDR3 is TGTGCCAGCAGCTGGACAGGGGAAAATCAGCCCCAGCATTTT. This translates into CASSWTGENQPQHF.

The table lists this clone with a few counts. CDR3: CASSLDTSGDTQYF. The CDR3 region has the DNA TGTGCCAGCAGCTTAGATACTAGCGGCGATACGCAGTATTTT. The chain links TRBV7-9 to TRBJ2-3; 8 nucleotides match TRBD2. CDR3 length equals 14 residues. The V gene end was trimmed by 1 base and the J gene end by 6 bases; junction bases not matched to a gene: 3. Per germline, CDR1 SEHNR and CDR2 FQNEAQ (reference sequence).

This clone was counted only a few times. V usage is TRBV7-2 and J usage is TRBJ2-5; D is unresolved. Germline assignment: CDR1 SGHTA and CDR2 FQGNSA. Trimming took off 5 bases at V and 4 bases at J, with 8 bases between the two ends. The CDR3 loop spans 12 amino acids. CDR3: CASSVLGETQYF. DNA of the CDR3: TGTGCCAGCAGCGTGCTCGGAGAGACCCAGTACTTC.

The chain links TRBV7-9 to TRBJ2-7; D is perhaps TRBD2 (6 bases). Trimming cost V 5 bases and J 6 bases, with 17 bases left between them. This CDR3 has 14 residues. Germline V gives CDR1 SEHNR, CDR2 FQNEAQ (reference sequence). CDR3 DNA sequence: TGTGCCAGCAGCCTTCCCGGGACTCTACGCGAGCAGTACTTC. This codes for CASSLPGTLREQYF.

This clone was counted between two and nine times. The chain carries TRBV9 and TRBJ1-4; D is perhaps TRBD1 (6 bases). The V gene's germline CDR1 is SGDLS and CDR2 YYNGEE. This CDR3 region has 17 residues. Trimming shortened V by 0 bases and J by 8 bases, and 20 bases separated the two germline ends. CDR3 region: CASSVGGPGARGEKLFF. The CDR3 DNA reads TGTGCCAGCAGCGTAGGAGGACCGGGGGCGCGAGGAGAAAAACTGTTTTTT.

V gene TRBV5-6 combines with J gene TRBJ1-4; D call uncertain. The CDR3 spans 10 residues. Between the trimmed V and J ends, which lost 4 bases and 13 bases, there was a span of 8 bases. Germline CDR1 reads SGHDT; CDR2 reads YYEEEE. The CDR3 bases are TGTGCCAGCAGCGCCCCAAGACTGTTTTTT. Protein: CASSAPRLFF.

CDR3 region: CASSLRQGRGYTF. The CDR3 DNA reads as TGTGCCAGCAGTTTAAGACAGGGCAGGGGCTACACCTTC. The rearrangement links TRBV28 to TRBJ1-2; 7 nucleotides agree with TRBD1. Germline V gene data show CDR1 as MDHEN and CDR2 as SYDVKM. This CDR3 has 13 amino acids. Trimming removed 2 bases from V and 8 bases from J; junction bases left unmatched: 5.

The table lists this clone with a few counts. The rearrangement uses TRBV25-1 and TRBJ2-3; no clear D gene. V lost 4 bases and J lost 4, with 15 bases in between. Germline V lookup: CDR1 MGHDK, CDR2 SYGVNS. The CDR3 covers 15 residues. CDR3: CASSASWEHSDTQYF. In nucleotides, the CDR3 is TGTGCCAGCAGTGCCTCTTGGGAACACTCAGATACGCAGTATTTT.

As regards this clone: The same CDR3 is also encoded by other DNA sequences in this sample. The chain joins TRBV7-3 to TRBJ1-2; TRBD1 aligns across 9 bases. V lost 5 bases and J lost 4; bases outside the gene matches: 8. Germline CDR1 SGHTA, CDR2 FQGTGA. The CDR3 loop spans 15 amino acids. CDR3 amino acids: CASSLDGTGIYGYTF. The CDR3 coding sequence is TGTGCCAGCAGCCTCGATGGGACAGGGATCTATGGCTACACCTTC.

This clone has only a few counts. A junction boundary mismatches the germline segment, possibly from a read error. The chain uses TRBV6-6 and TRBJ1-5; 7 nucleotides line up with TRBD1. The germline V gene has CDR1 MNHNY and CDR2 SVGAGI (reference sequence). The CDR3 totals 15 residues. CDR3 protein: CAISESTGAGQPQHF. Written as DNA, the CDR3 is TGTGCCATCAGTGAGTCCACAGGGGCGGGTCAGCCCCAGCATTTT.

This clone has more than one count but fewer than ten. In DNA form, the CDR3 reads TGTGCCAGCAGCGTCGACAGGGTAACGAACACTGAAGCTTTCTTT. This translates into CASSVDRVTNTEAFF. The chain carries TRBV7-2 and TRBJ1-1; 7 positions agree with TRBD1. V lost 5 bases, J lost 1 base, and 7 bases stayed unmatched. CDR1 is SGHTA, CDR2 FQGNSA, per germline. CDR3 length: 15 residues.

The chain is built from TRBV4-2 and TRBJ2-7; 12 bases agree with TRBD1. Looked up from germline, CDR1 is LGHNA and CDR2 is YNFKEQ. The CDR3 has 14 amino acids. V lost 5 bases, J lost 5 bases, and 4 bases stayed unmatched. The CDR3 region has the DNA TGTGCCAGCAGCTTCGGGACAGGGGGCGACGAGCAGTACGTC. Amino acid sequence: CASSFGTGGDEQYV.